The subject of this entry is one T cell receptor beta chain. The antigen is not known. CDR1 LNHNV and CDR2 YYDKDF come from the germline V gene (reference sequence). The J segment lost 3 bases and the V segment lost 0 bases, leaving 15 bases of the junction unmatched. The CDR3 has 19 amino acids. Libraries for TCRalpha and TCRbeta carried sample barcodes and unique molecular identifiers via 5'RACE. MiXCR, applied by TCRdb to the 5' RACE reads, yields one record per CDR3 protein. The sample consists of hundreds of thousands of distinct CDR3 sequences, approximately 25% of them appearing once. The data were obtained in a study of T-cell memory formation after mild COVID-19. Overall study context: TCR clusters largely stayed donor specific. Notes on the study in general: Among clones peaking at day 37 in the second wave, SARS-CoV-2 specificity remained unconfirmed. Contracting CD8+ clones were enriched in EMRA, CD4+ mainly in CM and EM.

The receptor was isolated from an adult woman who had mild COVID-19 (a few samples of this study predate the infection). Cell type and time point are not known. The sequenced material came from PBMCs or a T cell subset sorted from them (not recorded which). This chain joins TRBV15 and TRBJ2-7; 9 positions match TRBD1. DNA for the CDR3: TGTGCCACCAGCAGAGATCTCCCCCTTCCTCGGGACAGGGTCTACGAGCAGTACTTC. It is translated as CATSRDLPLPRDRVYEQYF.